Below are 14 T cell receptor beta chains sequenced from a single sample in a study of graft-versus-host responses after intestinal transplantation. From the graft tissue, intraepithelial and lamina propria lymphocytes were released through processing. Generated by immunoSEQ multiplex PCR, the TCRdb table keeps only in-frame clones and is missing some. The repertoire has 5,000 to 7,000 clones, roughly 65% of them found once; the top ten carry approximately 30%. The source was ileum tissue, collected about 300 days after intestinal transplant. The receptors stem from a human patient who received an intestinal transplant, so some T cells may come from the graft donor.

The gene calls are TRBV7-8 and TRBJ1-5; 7 bases match TRBD1. CDR1 is SGHVS and CDR2 is FQNEAQ in the germline V gene. The V gene end was trimmed by 5 bases and the J gene end by 4 bases; junction bases not matched to a gene: 14. The CDR3 runs to 17 residues. The CDR3 sequence is CASSTLVTGRENQPQHF. CDR3 bases: TGTGCCAGCAGCACATTAGTGACAGGGAGGGAAAATCAGCCCCAGCATTTT.

This chain connects TRBV9 to TRBJ1-1; D gene ambiguous. The V gene lost 2 bases and the J gene lost 4 bases, with 9 bases spanning the gap. The CDR3 totals 13 residues. CDR1 and CDR2 from the germline V gene are SGDLS and YYNGEE. In DNA form, the CDR3 reads TGTGCCAGCAGCGTTGGGGTATTCACTGAAGCTTTCTTT. This gives the protein CASSVGVFTEAFF.

This clone was detected only once. The rearrangement uses TRBV27 and TRBJ2-7; 9 nucleotides match TRBD2. V lost 5 bases to trimming and J lost 6 bases; unmatched junction nucleotides: 23. Germline CDR1 MNHEY, CDR2 SMNVEV (reference sequence). The CDR3 covers 19 residues. The CDR3 DNA is TGTGCCAGCAGTCCTCTTCCCCGTCCTAGCGGGATCCTCGGCGGCGAGCAGTACTTC. Protein sequence: CASSPLPRPSGILGGEQYF.

The chain uses TRBV28 and TRBJ2-2, with D tentatively TRBD2 (5 bases). The V end lost 3 bases, the J end lost 4 bases, and 15 bases lay between the germline ends. This CDR3 contains 16 residues. Germline V gene data show CDR1 as MDHEN and CDR2 as SYDVKM. The CDR3 loop reads CASSFYVTAGTGELFF. Written as DNA, the CDR3 is TGTGCCAGCAGTTTCTACGTCACCGCGGGCACCGGGGAGCTGTTTTTT.

This clone was picked up one time. The gene calls are TRBV4-1 and TRBJ2-7; perhaps TRBD1 as D (6 bases). Germline V CDR1 and CDR2: MGHRA, YSYEKL. The CDR3 contains 16 residues. V was pared by 2 bases and J by 1 base, with 15 bases between. DNA of the CDR3: TGCGCCAGCAGCCAAACGTCCGGGACATCGTCCTACGAGCAGTACTTC. This gives the protein CASSQTSGTSSYEQYF.

The rearrangement links TRBV7-2 to TRBJ1-1; the D is unclear. The V gene lost 1 base and the J gene lost 5 bases, with 14 bases spanning the gap. The germline V gene encodes CDR1 SGHTA and CDR2 FQGNSA. This CDR3 has 15 amino acids. Written as DNA, the CDR3 is TGTGCCAGCAGCTTAGATCACAGCTTCTATACTGAAGCTTTCTTT. Its translation: CASSLDHSFYTEAFF.

This clone has just a few counts. The V and J genes are TRBV7-2 and TRBJ2-1; no definite D call. Trimming took off 4 bases at V and 4 bases at J, with 17 bases between the two ends. The CDR3 spans 16 residues. Germline loops: CDR1 SGHTA, CDR2 FQGNSA. The CDR3 sequence is CASSSPSPNHYNEQFF. For the CDR3, the DNA is TGTGCCAGCAGCTCTCCTTCTCCGAACCATTACAATGAGCAGTTCTTC. The complete variable domain, with remaining parts taken from reference TRBV7-2 and TRBJ2-1, reads GAGVSQSPSNKVTEKGKDVELRCDPISGHTALYWYRQSLGQGLEFLIYFQGNSAPDKSGLPSDRFSAERTGGSVSTLTIQRTQQEDSAVYLCASSSPSPNHYNEQFFGPGTRLTVL.

J is TRBJ1-2 and V is TRBV15, with TRBD1 as a possible D gene (5 bases). Germline-derived CDR1 and CDR2 are LNHNV and YYDKDF (reference sequence). The V and J ends lost 0 bases and 4 bases respectively, with 9 bases between them. The CDR3 extends over 14 amino acids. For the CDR3, the DNA is TGTGCCACCAGCAGAGATGGGACTCTCTATGGCTACACCTTC. The encoded protein is CATSRDGTLYGYTF.

This clone has a single count. This chain connects TRBV6-5 to TRBJ1-3; D gene unclear. The germline V gene has CDR1 MNHEY and CDR2 SVGAGI. V was cut by 1 base and J by 4 bases, with 14 bases left in between. CDR3 size: 16 residues. Here the CDR3 reads CASSYFAVCPGNTIYF. The DNA of the CDR3 is TGTGCCAGCAGTTACTTCGCCGTGTGCCCCGGAAACACCATATATTTT.

A few counts support this clone. The genes are TRBV2 and TRBJ1-1, with D tentatively TRBD1 (6 bases). CDR3 length equals 13 residues. CDR1 and CDR2 (germline): SNHLY, FYNNEI. V lost 3 bases, J lost 4 bases, and 9 bases lay in between. DNA of the CDR3: TGTGCCAGCAGTGATACAGGGACCACTGAAGCTTTCTTT. This sequence encodes CASSDTGTTEAFF.

The genes are TRBV6-4 and TRBJ2-3; 8 positions agree with TRBD2. CDR1 is MRHNA, CDR2 SNTAGT, per germline. The CDR3 length is 15 residues. V lost 2 bases, J lost 4 bases, and 5 bases stayed unmatched. The CDR3 region is CASSDRAGESDTQYF. The CDR3 DNA sequence: TGTGCCAGCAGTGACAGAGCGGGAGAATCAGATACGCAGTATTTT.

The V gene is TRBV5-1, the J gene TRBJ2-1, with D perhaps matching TRBD1 (6 bases). The CDR3 runs to 14 residues. Germline V gene data show CDR1 as SGHRS and CDR2 as YFSETQ. V was pared by 4 bases and J by 3 bases, with 11 bases between. DNA for the CDR3: TGCGCCAGCAGCCCCCCGGGACACTACAATGAGCAGTTCTTC. This gives the protein CASSPPGHYNEQFF.

Worth noting for this clone: One junction end disagrees with the germline gene, perhaps due to a read error. The J gene is TRBJ2-7, the V gene TRBV7-9, with 8 bases identical to TRBD1. This CDR3 spans 14 amino acids. The germline V gene encodes CDR1 SEHNR and CDR2 FQNEAQ (reference sequence). The CDR3 DNA follows: TGTGCCAGCAGCAAAGGACAGGGCTTGCCTGGGATTCACTTC. Protein product: CASSKGQGLPGIHF.

This clone was seen a few times. CDR3: CASSFLDLNTGELFF. CDR3 bases: TGTGCCAGCAGCTTCTTGGACTTGAACACCGGGGAGCTGTTTTTT. The chain recombines TRBV5-8 with TRBJ2-2; tentative D call: TRBD2 (5 bases). In germline, CDR1 is SGHTS, CDR2 YDEGEE. V was trimmed by 2 bases and J by 1 base, leaving 9 bases between them. The length of the CDR3 is 15 residues.